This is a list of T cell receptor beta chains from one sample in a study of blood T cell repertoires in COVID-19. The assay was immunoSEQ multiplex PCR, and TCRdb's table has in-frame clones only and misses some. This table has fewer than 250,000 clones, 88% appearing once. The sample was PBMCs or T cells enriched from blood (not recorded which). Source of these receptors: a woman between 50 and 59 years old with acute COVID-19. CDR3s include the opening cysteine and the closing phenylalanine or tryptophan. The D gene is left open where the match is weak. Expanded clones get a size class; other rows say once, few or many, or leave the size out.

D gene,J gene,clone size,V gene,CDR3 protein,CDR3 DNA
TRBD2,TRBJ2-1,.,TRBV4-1,CASSHSQASGYNEQFF,TGCGCCAGCAGCCATTCCCAGGCTAGCGGTTACAATGAGCAGTTCTTC
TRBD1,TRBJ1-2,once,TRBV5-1,CASSGGTVLDYGYTF,TGCGCCAGCAGCGGAGGGACAGTTCTTGACTATGGCTACACCTTC
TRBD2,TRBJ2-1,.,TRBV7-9,CASSARTSGGHNEQFF,TGTGCCAGCAGCGCCCGGACTAGCGGGGGACACAATGAGCAGTTCTTC
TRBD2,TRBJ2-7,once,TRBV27,CASSLTGTTLYEQYF,TGTGCCAGCAGTCTAACCGGGACTACTCTCTACGAGCAGTACTTC
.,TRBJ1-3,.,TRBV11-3,CASSLDGFSGNTIYF,TGTGCCAGCAGCTTAGACGGGTTCTCTGGAAACACCATATATTTT
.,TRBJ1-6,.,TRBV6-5,CASSYDRRNSPLHF,TGTGCCAGCAGTTACGACAGACGCAATTCACCCCTCCACTTT
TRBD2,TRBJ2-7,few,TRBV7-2,CASSSIAGAYEQYF,TGTGCCAGCAGCTCCATAGCGGGCGCCTACGAGCAGTACTTC
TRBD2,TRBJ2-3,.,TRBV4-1,CASSQSGLPSTDTQYF,TGCGCCAGCAGCCAATCGGGACTACCCAGCACAGATACGCAGTATTTT
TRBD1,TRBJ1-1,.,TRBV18,CASSLPNRGRTEAFF,TGTGCCAGCTCACTTCCGAACAGGGGAAGGACTGAAGCTTTCTTT
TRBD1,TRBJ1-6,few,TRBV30,CAWSVGPRGSPLHF,TGTGCCTGGAGTGTTGGGCCCAGGGGGTCACCCCTCCACTTT
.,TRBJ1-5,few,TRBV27,CASSLRSGRSNQPQHF,TGTGCCAGCAGTTTACGATCGGGAAGGAGCAATCAGCCCCAGCATTTT
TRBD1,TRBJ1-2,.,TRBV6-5,CASSRVIQGDYGYTF,TGTGCCAGCAGTAGGGTCATTCAGGGGGACTATGGCTACACCTTC
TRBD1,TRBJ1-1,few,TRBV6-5,CASSLGDRGRTEAFF,TGTGCCAGCAGTTTAGGGGACAGGGGGAGGACTGAAGCTTTCTTT
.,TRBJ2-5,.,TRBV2,CASNPLGLSQETQYF,TGTGCCAGCAACCCACTGGGACTTTCCCAAGAGACCCAGTACTTC
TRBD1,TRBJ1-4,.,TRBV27,CASSPLVSLGGAEEKLFF,TGTGCCAGCAGTCCCTTAGTATCATTAGGGGGCGCAGAGGAAAAACTGTTTTTT
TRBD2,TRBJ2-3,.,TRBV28,CASCLAGRLDTQYF,TGTGCCAGCTGCCTAGCGGGACGATTAGATACGCAGTATTTT
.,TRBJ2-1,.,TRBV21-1,CASRESYNEQFF,TGTGCCAGCAGGGAGAGCTACAATGAGCAGTTCTTC
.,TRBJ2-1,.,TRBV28,CASSFVNEQFF,TGTGCCAGCAGTTTCGTCAATGAGCAGTTCTTC
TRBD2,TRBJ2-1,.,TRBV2,CASSKLAGGYNEQFF,TGTGCCAGCAGTAAACTAGCGGGAGGGTACAATGAGCAGTTCTTC
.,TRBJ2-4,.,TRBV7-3,CASSPDRNIQYF,TGTGCCAGCAGCCCAGACAGAAACATTCAGTACTTC
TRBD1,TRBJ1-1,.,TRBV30,CAWSAGQKMNTEAFF,TGTGCCTGGAGTGCGGGACAGAAGATGAACACTGAAGCTTTCTTT
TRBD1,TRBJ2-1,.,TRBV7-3,CASSLDDRGNEQFF,TGTGCCAGCAGCTTAGATGACAGGGGGAATGAGCAGTTCTTC
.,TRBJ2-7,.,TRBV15,CATSRGRSPSAEQYF,TGTGCCACCAGCAGGGGGCGGTCTCCTAGCGCCGAGCAGTACTTC
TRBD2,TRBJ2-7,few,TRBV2,CASIEREGNYEQYF,TGTGCCAGCATCGAACGGGAGGGGAACTACGAGCAGTACTTC
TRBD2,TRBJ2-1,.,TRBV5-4,CASSLGLAGYNEQFF,TGTGCCAGCAGCTTGGGACTAGCGGGCTACAATGAGCAGTTCTTC
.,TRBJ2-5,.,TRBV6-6,CASSYPRETQYF,TGTGCCAGCAGTTATCCCAGGGAGACCCAGTACTTC
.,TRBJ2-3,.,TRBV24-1,CATSERELLSDTQYF,TGTGCCACCAGTGAGCGGGAATTGTTGTCAGATACGCAGTATTTT
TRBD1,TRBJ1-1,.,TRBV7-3,CASSGQGAVAEAFF,TGTGCCAGCAGCGGACAGGGGGCGGTCGCTGAAGCTTTCTTT
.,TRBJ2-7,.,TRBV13,CASSLRSPAEVQYF,TGTGCCAGCAGCTTACGATCGCCCGCGGAGGTGCAGTACTTC
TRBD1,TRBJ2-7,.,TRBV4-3,CASSQGTGNNYEQYF,TGCGCCAGCAGCCAAGGGACAGGGAATAACTACGAGCAGTACTTC
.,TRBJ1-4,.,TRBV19,CASSRGSWANEKLFF,TGTGCCAGTAGTCGGGGTTCCTGGGCTAATGAAAAACTGTTTTTT
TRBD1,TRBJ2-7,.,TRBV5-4,CASYRDREGEQYF,TGTGCCAGCTACCGGGACAGGGAAGGCGAGCAGTACTTC
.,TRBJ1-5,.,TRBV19,CAVSPLDRMGPPQHF,TGTGCCGTTTCCCCTTTAGACAGGATGGGACCGCCCCAGCATTTT
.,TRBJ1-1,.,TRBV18,CASSPILGQASTEAFF,TGTGCCAGCTCACCAATACTGGGGCAGGCGAGCACTGAAGCTTTCTTT
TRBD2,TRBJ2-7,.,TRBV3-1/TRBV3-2,CASSQDFSASGSYEQYF,TGTGCCAGCAGCCAAGATTTTTCGGCTAGCGGATCCTACGAGCAGTACTTC
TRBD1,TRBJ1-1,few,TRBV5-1,CASSLPGQGSEAFF,TGCGCCAGCAGCTTGCCGGGACAGGGGTCTGAAGCTTTCTTT
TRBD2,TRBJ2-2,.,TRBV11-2,CASSTGLAGGAGELFF,TGTGCCAGCAGCACCGGACTAGCGGGAGGTGCCGGGGAGCTGTTTTTT
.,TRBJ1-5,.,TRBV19,CASSATDYSNQPQHF,TGTGCCAGTAGTGCGACAGATTATAGCAATCAGCCCCAGCATTTT
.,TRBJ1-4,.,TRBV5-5,CASSSGSTTNEKLFF,TGTGCCAGCAGCTCCGGGAGCACAACTAATGAAAAACTGTTTTTT
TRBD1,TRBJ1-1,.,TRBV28,CASSLGTGGLDTEAFF,TGTGCCAGCAGTTTAGGGACAGGGGGCCTGGACACTGAAGCTTTCTTT
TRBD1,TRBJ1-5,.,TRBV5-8,CASTRRGRGLQQPQHF,TGTGCCAGCACCCGGAGAGGTAGGGGGCTTCAACAGCCCCAGCATTTT
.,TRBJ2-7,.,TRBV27,CASSLRTNYEQYF,TGTGCCAGCAGTTTAAGGACTAACTACGAGCAGTACTTC
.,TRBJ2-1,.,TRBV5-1,CASSVGDQGGNEQFF,TGCGCCAGCAGCGTTGGGGATCAGGGGGGCAATGAGCAGTTCTTC
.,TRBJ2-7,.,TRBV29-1,CSPPVNRSYEQYF,TGCAGCCCCCCGGTCAATCGTTCCTACGAGCAGTACTTC
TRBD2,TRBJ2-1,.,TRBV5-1,CASSKGLAGVYNEQFF,TGCGCCAGCAGCAAGGGACTAGCGGGAGTCTACAATGAGCAGTTCTTC
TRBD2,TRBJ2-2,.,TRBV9,CASSVGLARTGELFF,TGTGCCAGCAGCGTAGGACTAGCGCGGACCGGGGAGCTGTTTTTT
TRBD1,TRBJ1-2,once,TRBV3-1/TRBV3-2,CASSQGYEGQGRANYGYTF,TGTGCCAGCAGCCAAGGTTATGAAGGACAGGGAAGGGCCAACTATGGCTACACCTTC
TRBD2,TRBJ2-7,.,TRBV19,CASSTIGTRIYEQYF,TGTGCCAGTAGTACCATCGGGACTAGAATCTACGAGCAGTACTTC
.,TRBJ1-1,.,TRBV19,CASRHYYTEAFF,TGTGCCAGCCGCCACTACTACACTGAAGCTTTCTTT
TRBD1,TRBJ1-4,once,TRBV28,CASSLTWDRNEKLFF,TGTGCCAGCAGTTTAACCTGGGACAGGAATGAAAAACTGTTTTTT
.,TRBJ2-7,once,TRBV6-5,CASSYSARGGYEQYF,TGTGCCAGCAGTTACTCAGCCAGGGGTGGCTACGAGCAGTACTTC
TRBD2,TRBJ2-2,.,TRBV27,CASSFQTSGSGELFF,TGTGCCAGCAGTTTCCAGACTAGCGGGAGCGGGGAGCTGTTTTTT
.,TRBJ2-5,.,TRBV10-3,CAISDVDTQETQYF,TGTGCCATCAGTGATGTGGACACCCAAGAGACCCAGTACTTC
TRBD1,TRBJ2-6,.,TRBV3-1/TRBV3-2,CASLPKGGAAGANVLTF,TGTGCCAGCCTTCCGAAAGGGGGCGCGGCTGGGGCCAACGTCCTGACTTTC
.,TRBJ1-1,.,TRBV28,CASIGARGDYRRQAFF,TGTGCCAGCATCGGGGCTAGGGGGGACTACCGTAGGCAAGCTTTCTTT
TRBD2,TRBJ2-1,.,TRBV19,CASSIDHGTSDGNEQFF,TGTGCCAGTAGTATAGATCACGGGACTAGTGACGGCAATGAGCAGTTCTTC
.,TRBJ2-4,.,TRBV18,CASSPGGLLAKNIQYF,TGTGCCAGCTCACCCGGGGGGCTACTAGCCAAAAACATTCAGTACTTC
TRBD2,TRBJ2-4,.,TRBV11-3,CASSLEDGAGVMQNIQYF,TGTGCCAGCAGCTTAGAAGACGGAGCGGGAGTTATGCAAAACATTCAGTACTTC
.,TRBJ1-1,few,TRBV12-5,CASKGYLNTEAFF,TGTGCTAGCAAGGGGTATTTGAACACTGAAGCTTTCTTT